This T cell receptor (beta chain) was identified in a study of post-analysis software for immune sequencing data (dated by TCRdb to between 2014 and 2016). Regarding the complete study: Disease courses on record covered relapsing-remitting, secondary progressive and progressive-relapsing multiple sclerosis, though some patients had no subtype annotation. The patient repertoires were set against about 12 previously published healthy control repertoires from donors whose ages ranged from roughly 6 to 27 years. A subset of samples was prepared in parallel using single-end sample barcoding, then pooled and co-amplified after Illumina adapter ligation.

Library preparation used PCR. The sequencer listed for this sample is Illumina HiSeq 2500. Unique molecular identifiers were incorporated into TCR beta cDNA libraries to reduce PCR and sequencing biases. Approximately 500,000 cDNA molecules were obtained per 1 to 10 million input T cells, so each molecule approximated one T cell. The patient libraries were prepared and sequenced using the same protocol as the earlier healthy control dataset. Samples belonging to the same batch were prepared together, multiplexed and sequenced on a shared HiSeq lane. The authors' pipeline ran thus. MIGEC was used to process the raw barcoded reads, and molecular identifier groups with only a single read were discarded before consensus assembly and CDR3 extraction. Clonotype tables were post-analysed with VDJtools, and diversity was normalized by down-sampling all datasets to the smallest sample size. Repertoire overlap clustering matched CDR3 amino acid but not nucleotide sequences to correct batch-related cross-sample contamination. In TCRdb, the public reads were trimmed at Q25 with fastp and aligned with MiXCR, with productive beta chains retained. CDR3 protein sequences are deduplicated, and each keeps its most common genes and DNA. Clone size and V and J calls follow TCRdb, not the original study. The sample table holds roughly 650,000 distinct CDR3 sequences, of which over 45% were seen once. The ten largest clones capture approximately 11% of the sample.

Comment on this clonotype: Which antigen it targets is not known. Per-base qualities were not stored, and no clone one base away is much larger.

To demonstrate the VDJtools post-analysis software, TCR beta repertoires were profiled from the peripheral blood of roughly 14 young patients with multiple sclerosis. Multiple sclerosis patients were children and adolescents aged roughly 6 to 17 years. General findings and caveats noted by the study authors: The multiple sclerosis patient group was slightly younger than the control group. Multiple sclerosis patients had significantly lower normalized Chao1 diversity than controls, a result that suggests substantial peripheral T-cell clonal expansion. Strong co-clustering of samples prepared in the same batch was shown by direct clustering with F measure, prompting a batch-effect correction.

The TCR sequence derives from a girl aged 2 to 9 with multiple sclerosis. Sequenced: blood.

This receptor has the CDR3 CASSQDLRAWPNEQFF. The DNA sequence reads TGCGCCAGCAGCCAAGATCTGAGGGCTTGGCCTAATGAGCAGTTCTTC. The V and J segments used are TRBV4-3 and TRBJ2-1; matching of 5 bases hints at TRBD2 as the D gene. The germline V gene sets CDR1 to LGHNA and CDR2 to YSLEER. The V end loses 0 bases and the J end loses 7 bases, and a stretch of 16 bases separates them. There are 16 amino acids in the CDR3, from cysteine to phenylalanine inclusive. The CDR3 DNA has 48 bases and is translated from base 1.